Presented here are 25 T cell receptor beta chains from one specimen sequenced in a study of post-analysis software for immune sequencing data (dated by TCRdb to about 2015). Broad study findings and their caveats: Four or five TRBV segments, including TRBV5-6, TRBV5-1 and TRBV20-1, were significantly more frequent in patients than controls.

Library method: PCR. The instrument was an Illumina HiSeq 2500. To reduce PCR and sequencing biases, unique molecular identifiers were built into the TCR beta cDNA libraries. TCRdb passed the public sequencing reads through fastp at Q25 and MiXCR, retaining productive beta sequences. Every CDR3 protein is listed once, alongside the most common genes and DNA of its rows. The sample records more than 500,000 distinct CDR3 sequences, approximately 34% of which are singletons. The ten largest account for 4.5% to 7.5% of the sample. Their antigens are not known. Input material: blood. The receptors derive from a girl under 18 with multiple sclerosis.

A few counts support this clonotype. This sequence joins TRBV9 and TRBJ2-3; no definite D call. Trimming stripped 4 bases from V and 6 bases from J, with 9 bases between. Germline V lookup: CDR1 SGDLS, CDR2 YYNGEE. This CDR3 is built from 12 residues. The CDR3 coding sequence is TGTGCCAGCAGCCCCCAGTGGGATACGCAGTATTTT. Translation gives CASSPQWDTQYF.

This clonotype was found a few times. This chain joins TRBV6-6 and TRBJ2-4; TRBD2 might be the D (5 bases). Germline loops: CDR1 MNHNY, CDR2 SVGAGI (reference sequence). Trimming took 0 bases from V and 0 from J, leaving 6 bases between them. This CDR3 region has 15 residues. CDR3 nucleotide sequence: TGTGCCAGCAGTTACTCGGAGGTAGCCAAAAACATTCAGTACTTC. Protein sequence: CASSYSEVAKNIQYF.

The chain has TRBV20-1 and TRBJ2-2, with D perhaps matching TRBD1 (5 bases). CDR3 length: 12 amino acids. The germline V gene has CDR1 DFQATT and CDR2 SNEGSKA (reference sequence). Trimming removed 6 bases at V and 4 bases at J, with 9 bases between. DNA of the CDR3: TGCAGTGCGGAACAGGTCACCGGGGAGCTGTTTTTT. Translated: CSAEQVTGELFF.

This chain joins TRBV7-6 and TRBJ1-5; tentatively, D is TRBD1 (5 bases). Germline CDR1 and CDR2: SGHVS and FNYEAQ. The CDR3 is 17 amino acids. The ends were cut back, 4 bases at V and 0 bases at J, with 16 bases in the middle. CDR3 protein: CASSSNPEGYSNQPQHF. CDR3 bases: TGTGCCAGCAGCTCAAACCCCGAGGGGTATAGCAATCAGCCCCAGCATTTT. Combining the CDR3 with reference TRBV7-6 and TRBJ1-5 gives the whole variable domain GAGVSQSPRYKVTKRGQDVALRCDPISGHVSLYWYRQALGQGPEFLTYFNYEAQQDKSGLPNDRFSAERPEGSISTLTIQRTEQRDSAMYRCASSSNPEGYSNQPQHFGDGTRLSIL.

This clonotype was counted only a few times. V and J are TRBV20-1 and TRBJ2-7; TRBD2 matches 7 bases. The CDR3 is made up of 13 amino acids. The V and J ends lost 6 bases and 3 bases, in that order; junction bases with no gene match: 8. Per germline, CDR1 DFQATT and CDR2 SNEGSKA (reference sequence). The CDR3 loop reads CSAPGVAGYEQYF. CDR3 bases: TGCAGTGCCCCGGGGGTAGCGGGCTACGAGCAGTACTTC.

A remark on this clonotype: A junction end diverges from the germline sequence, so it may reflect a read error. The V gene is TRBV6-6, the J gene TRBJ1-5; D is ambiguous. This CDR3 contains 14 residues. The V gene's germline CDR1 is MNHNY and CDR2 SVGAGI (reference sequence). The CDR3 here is CASSYEQFNRPQHF. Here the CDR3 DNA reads TGTGCCAGCAGTTACGAACAGTTCAATCGGCCCCAGCATTTT.

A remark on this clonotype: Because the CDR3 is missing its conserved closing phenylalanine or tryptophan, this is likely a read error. The CDR3 DNA reads as TGTGCCAGCAGCCCCGACAGAAACTATGGCTACACCGTC. Protein sequence: CASSPDRNYGYTV. The J gene is TRBJ1-2, the V gene TRBV7-2; tentatively, D is TRBD1 (5 bases). The CDR3 spans 13 residues. V was pared by 5 bases and J by 2 bases, with 9 bases between. CDR1 and CDR2 from the germline V gene are SGHTA and FQGNSA.

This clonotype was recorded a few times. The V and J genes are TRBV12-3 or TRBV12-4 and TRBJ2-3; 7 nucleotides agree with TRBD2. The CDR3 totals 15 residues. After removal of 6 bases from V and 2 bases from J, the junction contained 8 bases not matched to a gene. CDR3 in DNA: TGTGCCAGCAGCCTCGGGCGGGGGAACACAGATACGCAGTATTTT. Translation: CASSLGRGNTDTQYF.

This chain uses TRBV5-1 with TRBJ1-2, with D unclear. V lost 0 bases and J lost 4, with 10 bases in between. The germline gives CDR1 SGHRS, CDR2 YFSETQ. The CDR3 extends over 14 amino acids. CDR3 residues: CASSLGAGSYGYTF. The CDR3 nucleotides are TGCGCCAGCAGCTTGGGGGCAGGTTCCTATGGCTACACCTTC.

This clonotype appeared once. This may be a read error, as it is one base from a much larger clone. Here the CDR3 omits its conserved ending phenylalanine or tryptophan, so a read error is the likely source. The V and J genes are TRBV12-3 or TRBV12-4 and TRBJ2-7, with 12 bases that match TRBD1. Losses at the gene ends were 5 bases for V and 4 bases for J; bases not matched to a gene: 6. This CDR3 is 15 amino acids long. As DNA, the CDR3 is TGTGCCAGCAGTCCACCGGGACAGGGGGCTTACGAGCAGTACTGC. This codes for CASSPPGQGAYEQYC.

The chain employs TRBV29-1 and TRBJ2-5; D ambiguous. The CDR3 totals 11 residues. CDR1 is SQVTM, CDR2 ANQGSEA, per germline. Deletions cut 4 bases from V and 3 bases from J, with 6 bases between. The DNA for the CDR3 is TGCAGCGTTGTCCCAGAAGAGACCCAGTACTTC. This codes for CSVVPEETQYF.

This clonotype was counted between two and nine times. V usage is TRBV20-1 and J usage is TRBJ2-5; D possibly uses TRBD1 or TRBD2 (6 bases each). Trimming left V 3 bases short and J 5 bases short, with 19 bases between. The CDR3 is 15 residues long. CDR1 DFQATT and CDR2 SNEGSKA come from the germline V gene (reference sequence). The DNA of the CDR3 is TGCAGTGCTAGTGAGGGGGGCAAGGGCGGGGAGACCCAGTACTTC. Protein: CSASEGGKGGETQYF.

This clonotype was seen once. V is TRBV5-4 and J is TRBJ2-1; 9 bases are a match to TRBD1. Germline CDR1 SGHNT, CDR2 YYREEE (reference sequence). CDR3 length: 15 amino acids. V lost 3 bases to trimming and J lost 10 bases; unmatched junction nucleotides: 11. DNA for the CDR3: TGTGCCAGCAGCTCACGGACAGGGGCGTTAAGGGAGCAGTTCTTC. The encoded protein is CASSSRTGALREQFF.

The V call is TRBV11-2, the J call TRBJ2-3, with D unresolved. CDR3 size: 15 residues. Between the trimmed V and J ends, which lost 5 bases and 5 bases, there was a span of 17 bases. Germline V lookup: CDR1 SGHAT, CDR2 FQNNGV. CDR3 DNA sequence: TGTGCCAGCAGCCCCGGGCTTATGGGTAGAGATACGCAGTATTTT. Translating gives CASSPGLMGRDTQYF.

CDR3 region: CASSYLSRGRSSTDTQYF. The DNA for the CDR3 is TGTGCCAGCAGTTACTTGTCTCGTGGTCGGAGTAGCACAGATACGCAGTATTTT. This chain connects TRBV6-5 to TRBJ2-3; D is ambiguous. Germline values: CDR1 MNHEY, CDR2 SVGAGI. This CDR3 is 18 amino acids long. V dropped 1 base and J dropped 0 bases, with 17 bases sitting between them.

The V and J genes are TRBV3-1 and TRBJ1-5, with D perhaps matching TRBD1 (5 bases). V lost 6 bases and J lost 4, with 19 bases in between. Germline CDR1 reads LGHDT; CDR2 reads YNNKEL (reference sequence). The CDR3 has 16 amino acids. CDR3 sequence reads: CASRSPGPSSNQPQHF. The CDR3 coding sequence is TGTGCCAGCAGGTCTCCGGGGCCCTCGTCAAATCAGCCCCAGCATTTT.

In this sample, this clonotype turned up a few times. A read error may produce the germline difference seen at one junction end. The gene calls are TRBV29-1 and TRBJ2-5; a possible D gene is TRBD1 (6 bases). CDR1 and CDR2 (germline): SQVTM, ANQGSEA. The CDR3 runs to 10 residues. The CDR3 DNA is TGCAGCGCTGAACAGGGTCGGCAGTACTTC. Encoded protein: CSAEQGRQYF.

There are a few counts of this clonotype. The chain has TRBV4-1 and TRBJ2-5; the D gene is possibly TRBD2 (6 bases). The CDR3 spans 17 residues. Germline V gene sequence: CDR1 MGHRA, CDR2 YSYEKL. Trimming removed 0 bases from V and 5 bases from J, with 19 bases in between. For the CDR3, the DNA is TGCGCCAGCAGCCAAGATCTGTGGTCGGGGACTCGCGAGACCCAGTACTTC. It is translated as CASSQDLWSGTRETQYF.

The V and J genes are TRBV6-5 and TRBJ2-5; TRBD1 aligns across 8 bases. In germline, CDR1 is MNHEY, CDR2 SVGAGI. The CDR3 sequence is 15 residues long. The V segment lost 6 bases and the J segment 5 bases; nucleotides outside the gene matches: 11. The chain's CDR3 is CASRYTGTGLETQYF. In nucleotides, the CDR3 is TGTGCCAGCAGATATACCGGGACAGGATTGGAGACCCAGTACTTC.

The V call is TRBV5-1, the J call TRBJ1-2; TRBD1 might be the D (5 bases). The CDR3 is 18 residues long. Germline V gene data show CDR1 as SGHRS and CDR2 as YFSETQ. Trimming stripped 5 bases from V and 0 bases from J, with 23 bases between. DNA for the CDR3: TGCGCCAGCAGTGGAGGTGACAGCGGAGAGAGAGCTAACTATGGCTACACCTTC. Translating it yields CASSGGDSGERANYGYTF. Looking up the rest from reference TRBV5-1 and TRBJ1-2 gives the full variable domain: KAGVTQTPRYLIKTRGQQVTLSCSPISGHRSVSWYQQTPGQGLQFLFEYFSETQRNKGNFPGRFSGRQFSNSRSEMNVSTLELGDSALYLCASSGGDSGERANYGYTFGSGTRLTVV.

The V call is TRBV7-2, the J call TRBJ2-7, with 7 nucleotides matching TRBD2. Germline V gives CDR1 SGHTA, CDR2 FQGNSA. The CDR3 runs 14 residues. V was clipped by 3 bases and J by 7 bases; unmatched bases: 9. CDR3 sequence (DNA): TGTGCCAGCAGCTTTGGGACTACGATGGGGGAGCAGTACTTC. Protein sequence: CASSFGTTMGEQYF. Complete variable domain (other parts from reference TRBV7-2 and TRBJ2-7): GAGVSQSPSNKVTEKGKDVELRCDPISGHTALYWYRQSLGQGLEFLIYFQGNSAPDKSGLPSDRFSAERTGGSVSTLTIQRTQQEDSAVYLCASSFGTTMGEQYFGPGTRLTVT.

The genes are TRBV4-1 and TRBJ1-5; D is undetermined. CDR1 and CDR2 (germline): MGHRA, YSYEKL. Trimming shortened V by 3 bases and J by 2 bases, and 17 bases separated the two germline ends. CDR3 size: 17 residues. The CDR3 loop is CASSHPAQRRGNQPQHF. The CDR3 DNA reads TGCGCCAGCAGCCATCCCGCTCAACGGAGGGGCAATCAGCCCCAGCATTTT.

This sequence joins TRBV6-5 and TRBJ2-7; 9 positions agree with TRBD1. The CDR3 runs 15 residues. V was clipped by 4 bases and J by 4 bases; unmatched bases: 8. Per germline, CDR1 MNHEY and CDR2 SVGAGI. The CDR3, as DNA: TGTGCCAGCAGTTCAGACAGGGGGAGTCTTTACGAGCAGTACTTC. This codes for CASSSDRGSLYEQYF.

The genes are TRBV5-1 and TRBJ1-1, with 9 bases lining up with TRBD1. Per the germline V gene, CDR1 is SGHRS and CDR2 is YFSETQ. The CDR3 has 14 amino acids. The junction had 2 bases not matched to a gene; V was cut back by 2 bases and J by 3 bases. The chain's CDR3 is CASSFRTGDTEAFF. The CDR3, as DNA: TGCGCCAGCAGCTTCAGGACAGGGGACACTGAAGCTTTCTTT.

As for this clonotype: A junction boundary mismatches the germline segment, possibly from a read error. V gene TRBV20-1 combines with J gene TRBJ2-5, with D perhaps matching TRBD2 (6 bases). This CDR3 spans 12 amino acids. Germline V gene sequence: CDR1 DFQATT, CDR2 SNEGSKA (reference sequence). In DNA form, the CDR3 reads TGCAGTGCCCGGGGACTGCAAGAGACCCTGTACTTC. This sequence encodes CSARGLQETLYF.